Listed below are T cell receptor beta chains from one sample, sequenced in a study of cytomegalovirus exposure and HLA in healthy donors. Sequenced by immunoSEQ multiplex PCR; TCRdb stores in-frame clones only, minus some. The table has roughly 92,000 clones, 6% to 9% seen once; the top ten hold about 2.1%. What was sequenced was PBMCs. The receptors come from a man aged 50-60 years in good health and CMV-seronegative. The CDR3 runs from the conserved cysteine through the conserved F or W. The D gene is left open where the match is weak. Part of the rows lack a size; the others show once, few, many or a class for expanded clones.

D: -; size: few; V: TRBV6-5; J: TRBJ1-3; DNA: TGTGCCAGCAGTTACTCGAAAGGGGCTGGAAACACCATATATTTT; CDR3: CASSYSKGAGNTIYF
D: -; size: few; V: TRBV28; J: TRBJ1-4; DNA: TGTGCCAGCAGTTCCCTAACAGGGCTTCCGGATGAAAAACTGTTTTTT; CDR3: CASSSLTGLPDEKLFF
D: -; size: -; V: TRBV9; J: TRBJ2-3; DNA: TGTGCCAGCAGCGTTGACGGATCCTACACAGATGCGCAGTATTTT; CDR3: CASSVDGSYTDAQYF
D: TRBD2; size: -; V: TRBV2; J: TRBJ2-1; DNA: TGTGCCAGCAAGGGACTAGCGGGAGGGTCTTACAATGAGCAGTTCTTC; CDR3: CASKGLAGGSYNEQFF
D: -; size: few; V: TRBV6-1; J: TRBJ1-2; DNA: TGTGCCAGCAGTGTACAGGGAGCAGCGGATTATGGCTACACCTTC; CDR3: CASSVQGAADYGYTF
D: TRBD1; size: -; V: TRBV18; J: TRBJ2-7; DNA: TGTGCCAGCTCCTTCGGGACAGGCGTGTACGAGCAGTACTTC; CDR3: CASSFGTGVYEQYF
D: -; size: -; V: TRBV5-4; J: TRBJ2-2; DNA: TGTGCCAGCAGCTTGGGACTTGCGACCGGGGAGCTGTTTTTT; CDR3: CASSLGLATGELFF
D: TRBD1; size: -; V: TRBV6-6; J: TRBJ1-5; DNA: TGTGCCAGCAGTCCGCCGACAGGGGGCCTCAATCAGCCCCAGCATTTT; CDR3: CASSPPTGGLNQPQHF
D: -; size: -; V: TRBV5-5; J: TRBJ2-5; DNA: TGTGCCAGCAGCTTGGGAGGGGGCCAAGAGACCCAGTACTTC; CDR3: CASSLGGGQETQYF
D: -; size: -; V: TRBV6-1; J: TRBJ1-2; DNA: TGTGCCAGCAGTGCCGGGCCAAGCGGCTATGGCTACACCTTC; CDR3: CASSAGPSGYGYTF
D: TRBD1; size: few; V: TRBV5-1; J: TRBJ2-1; DNA: TGCGCCAGCAGCTGGGGGACAGGGAAACTAAACAACAATGAGCAGTTCTTC; CDR3: CASSWGTGKLNNNEQFF
D: TRBD2; size: -; V: TRBV27; J: TRBJ2-2; DNA: TGTGCCAGCAGTTTATTTCCGGGAGGGACCGGGGAGCTGTTTTTT; CDR3: CASSLFPGGTGELFF
D: -; size: -; V: TRBV29-1; J: TRBJ2-1; DNA: TGCAGCGTTGAAGAAACACCAGTCGTCAATGAGCAGTTCTTC; CDR3: CSVEETPVVNEQFF
D: TRBD1; size: -; V: TRBV27; J: TRBJ2-3; DNA: TGTGCCAGCACACTTACAGGGGTGGGAACAGATACGCAGTATTTT; CDR3: CASTLTGVGTDTQYF
D: -; size: few; V: TRBV5-1; J: TRBJ2-5; DNA: TGCGCCAGCAGCTTAGAGGAGGGCATAGAGACCCAGTACTTC; CDR3: CASSLEEGIETQYF
D: -; size: few; V: TRBV28; J: TRBJ2-5; DNA: TGTGCCAGCAGGGGAACAGGGCCGGGCGGGACCCAGTACTTC; CDR3: CASRGTGPGGTQYF
D: TRBD1; size: -; V: TRBV5-4; J: TRBJ2-5; DNA: TGTGCCAGCAGCTCGGGACAGCGCCAAGAGACCCAGTACTTC; CDR3: CASSSGQRQETQYF
D: -; size: few; V: TRBV2; J: TRBJ2-2; DNA: TGTGCCAGCAGTGCCCAGGGGATTAACACCGGGGAGCTGTTTTTT; CDR3: CASSAQGINTGELFF
D: TRBD1; size: few; V: TRBV7-6; J: TRBJ2-2; DNA: TGTGCCAGCAGCCTCAGACAGGGGGCGAGCACCGGGGAGCTGTTTTTT; CDR3: CASSLRQGASTGELFF
D: -; size: -; V: TRBV19; J: TRBJ2-7; DNA: TGTGCCAGCCCCGAGGGGACGGGAGAGTCCTACGAGCAGTACTTC; CDR3: CASPEGTGESYEQYF
D: -; size: few; V: TRBV5-5; J: TRBJ1-5; DNA: TGTGCCAGCAGCGCCCTCTTCGGGGGGGGAGAACAGCCCCAGCATTTT; CDR3: CASSALFGGGEQPQHF
D: -; size: few; V: TRBV28; J: TRBJ1-2; DNA: TGTGCCAGCAGTTCCGGCCTAGTCCATGGCTACACCTTC; CDR3: CASSSGLVHGYTF
D: -; size: -; V: TRBV25-1; J: TRBJ1-2; DNA: TGTGCCAGCAGTGAGAGCGACTATGGCTACACCTTC; CDR3: CASSESDYGYTF
D: TRBD2; size: few; V: TRBV5-4; J: TRBJ2-1; DNA: TGTGCCAGCAGCCTAGAGCGGGAATTGCAGTTCTTC; CDR3: CASSLERELQFF
D: TRBD1; size: few; V: TRBV28; J: TRBJ1-1; DNA: TGTGCCAGCAGTTTAGACCAGGGGGCGGTCACTGAAGCTTTCTTT; CDR3: CASSLDQGAVTEAFF
D: -; size: -; V: TRBV18; J: TRBJ2-4; DNA: TGTGCCACACAAGACAGAAAGAAAAACATTCAGTACTTC; CDR3: CATQDRKKNIQYF
D: -; size: -; V: TRBV7-6; J: TRBJ1-2; DNA: TGTGCCAGCAGCCCCCCGGACAGCCTAGTGGGGGACTATGGCTACACCTTC; CDR3: CASSPPDSLVGDYGYTF
D: -; size: -; V: TRBV28; J: TRBJ2-1; DNA: TGTGCCAGCAGTTTTACGGGTGAGCAGTTCTTC; CDR3: CASSFTGEQFF
D: -; size: few; V: TRBV30; J: TRBJ1-1; DNA: TGTGCCTGGAGTTCTTGGGGGGGGAGGGCGAACACTGAAGCTTTCTTT; CDR3: CAWSSWGGRANTEAFF